The T cell receptor (beta chain) under discussion was sequenced for a study of early T cells in non-severe SARS-CoV-2 infection. Background on the study: With bulk RNA from unsorted whole blood as input, sequencing yielded unpaired chains.

The CDR3 covers 15 residues. Germline loops: CDR1 KGHDR, CDR2 SFDVKD. V dropped 1 base and J dropped 1 base, with 8 bases sitting between them. Individual cDNA molecules received unique molecular identifiers during library preparation. TCRdb re-derived calls from the 5' RACE reads in MiXCR, one entry per CDR3 protein. The repertoire includes around 62,000 distinct CDR3 sequences, around 4.7% of them detected once, and approximately 4.9% sits in the top ten. Broader study findings: Missing private and CD4 specificities, VDJdb matching favored anti-spike CD8 responses.

To note about this clonotype: Its antigen is still unknown.

This chain links TRBV24-1 with TRBJ2-3, with D unresolved. This clonotype was obtained from an adult who was a healthcare worker with PCR-confirmed SARS-CoV-2 infection or an uninfected control (not recorded which). Sequenced: whole blood. CDR3 DNA sequence: TGTGCCACCAGTGATTTCGAATCGGGCACAGATACGCAGTATTTT. This gives the protein CATSDFESGTDTQYF.